The TCR beta chain described here comes from a study of blood T cell repertoires in COVID-19. Study-wide background: Specimens from acute and convalescent COVID-19 originated in the United States, Italy and Spain.

Original data processing: By means of reference gene primer amplification, nucleated cell counts were estimated. Sequencing used immunoSEQ multiplex PCR; TCRdb keeps in-frame clones, though not all of them. That table gives V, J and clone size, and the DNA gave D and trimming. The table records fewer than 90,000 clones, 84% of them present only once. Germline assignment: CDR1 SGHDT and CDR2 YYEEEE. Trimming cost V 3 bases and J 7 bases; bases outside gene matches: 6. The CDR3 covers 13 residues. The chain combines TRBV5-6 with TRBJ2-7; 8 bases line up with TRBD1. The receptor was isolated from a man between 65 and 85 years old with acute or convalescent COVID-19. Sequencing was carried out using peripheral blood. The CDR3 bases are TGTGCCAGCAGCTGGGGGACAGGCAGGGAGCAGTACTTC. Translated, it gives CASSWGTGREQYF.